These T cell receptor beta chains were read from a single sample in a study of shared clonotypes between healthy human individuals. The data were produced by immunoSEQ multiplex PCR, yet TCRdb's version contains in-frame clones alone and is incomplete. The sample carries over 2 million clones, about 95% recorded once. What was sequenced was naive CD8+ T cells sorted from blood. Receptors originate from a young man in good health. Each CDR3 is given with its conserved first and last residue. A D gene is named only where the DNA matches it firmly. Expanded clones get a size class; other rows say once, few or many, or leave the size out.

NA TRBJ1-1 NA TRBV4-1 TGCGCCAGCAGCCAAGGCGTCCGGGACACTGAAGCTTTCTTT CASSQGVRDTEAFF
NA TRBJ2-5 NA TRBV7-6 TGTGCCAGCAGCTTATCACGGGTTCAGGAGACCCAGTACTTC CASSLSRVQETQYF
once TRBJ2-2 TRBD2 TRBV28 TGTGCCAGCAGTTTAACGGGAGGCACCGGGGAGCTGTTTTTT CASSLTGGTGELFF
NA TRBJ2-1 NA TRBV5-1 TGCGCCAGCAGCTTGGCCGGGGGTGACTACAATGAGCAGTTCTTC CASSLAGGDYNEQFF
NA TRBJ1-1 NA TRBV4-1 TGCGCCAGCAGCTGGTACGGCACTGAAGCTTTCTTT CASSWYGTEAFF
NA TRBJ2-1 TRBD1 TRBV10-3 TGTGCCATCAGTGAGGGACAGGCCGACAATGAGCAGTTCTTC CAISEGQADNEQFF
NA TRBJ2-7 NA TRBV6-5 TGTGCCAGCAGTTACGGTTGGGACTACGAGCAGTACTTC CASSYGWDYEQYF
NA TRBJ2-7 TRBD2 TRBV4-1 TGCGCCAGCAGCCCGCTAGCGGGGCCATCCTACGAGCAGTACTTC CASSPLAGPSYEQYF
NA TRBJ2-1 TRBD2 TRBV2 TGTGCCAGCAGTCCCTATGGAACTAGCGCGTTCAATGAGCAGTTCTTC CASSPYGTSAFNEQFF
NA TRBJ2-7 NA TRBV6-4 TGTGCCAGCAGTGACTCGATTGTGCAGAGTAGGGACTCCTACGAGCAGTACTTC CASSDSIVQSRDSYEQYF
NA TRBJ1-2 TRBD1 TRBV4-1 TGCGCCAGCAGCCAGGGAGAGGGACAGGGGTTGAATGGCTACACCTTC CASSQGEGQGLNGYTF
NA TRBJ1-1 NA TRBV29-1 TGCAGCGTTGGAGACGGGACAAACACTGAAGCTTTCTTT CSVGDGTNTEAFF
NA TRBJ2-2 NA TRBV12-2 TGTGCAAGTCGCTTAGCCCATGAGACAGGGGTGGGCAACACCGGGGAGCTGTTTTTT CASRLAHETGVGNTGELFF